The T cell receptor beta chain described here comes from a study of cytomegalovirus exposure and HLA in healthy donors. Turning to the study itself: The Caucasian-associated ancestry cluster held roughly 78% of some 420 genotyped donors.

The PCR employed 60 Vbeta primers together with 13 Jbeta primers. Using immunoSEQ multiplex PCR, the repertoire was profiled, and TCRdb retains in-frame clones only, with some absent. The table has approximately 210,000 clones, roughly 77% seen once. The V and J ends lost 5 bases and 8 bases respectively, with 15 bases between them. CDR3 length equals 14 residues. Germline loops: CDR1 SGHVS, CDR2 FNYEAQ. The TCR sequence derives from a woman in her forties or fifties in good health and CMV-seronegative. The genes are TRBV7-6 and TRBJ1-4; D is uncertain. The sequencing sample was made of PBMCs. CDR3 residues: CASSLDYGQEKLFF. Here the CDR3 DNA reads TGTGCCAGCAGCCTGGACTATGGGCAGGAAAAACTGTTTTTT.